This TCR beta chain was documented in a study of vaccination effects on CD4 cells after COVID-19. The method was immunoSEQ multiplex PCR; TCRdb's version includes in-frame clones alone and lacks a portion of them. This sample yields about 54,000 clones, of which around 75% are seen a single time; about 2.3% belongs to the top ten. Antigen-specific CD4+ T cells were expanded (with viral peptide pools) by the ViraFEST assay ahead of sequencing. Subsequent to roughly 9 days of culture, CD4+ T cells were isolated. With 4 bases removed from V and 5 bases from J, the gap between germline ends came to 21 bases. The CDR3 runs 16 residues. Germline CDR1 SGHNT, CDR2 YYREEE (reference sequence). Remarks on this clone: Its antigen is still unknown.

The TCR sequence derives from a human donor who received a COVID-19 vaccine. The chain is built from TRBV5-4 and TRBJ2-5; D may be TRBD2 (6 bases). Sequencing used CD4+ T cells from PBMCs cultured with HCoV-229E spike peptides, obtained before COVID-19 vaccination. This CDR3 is CASSLGWTGDVETQYF. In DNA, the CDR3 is TGTGCCAGCAGCCTAGGCTGGACGGGAGACGTGGAGACCCAGTACTTC.